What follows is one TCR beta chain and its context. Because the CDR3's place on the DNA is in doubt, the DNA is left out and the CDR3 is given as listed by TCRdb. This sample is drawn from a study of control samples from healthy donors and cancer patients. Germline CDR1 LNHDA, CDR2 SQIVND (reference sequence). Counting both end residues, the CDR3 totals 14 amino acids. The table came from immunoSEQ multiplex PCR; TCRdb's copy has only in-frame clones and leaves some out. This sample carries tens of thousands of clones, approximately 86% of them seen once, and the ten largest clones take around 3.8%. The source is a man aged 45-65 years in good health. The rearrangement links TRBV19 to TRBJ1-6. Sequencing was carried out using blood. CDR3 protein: CASTSGIYNSPLHF.